Each of the 3 T cell receptor beta chains below was sequenced from the same sample in a study of blood T cell repertoires in COVID-19. Using immunoSEQ multiplex PCR, the repertoire was profiled, and TCRdb retains in-frame clones only, with some absent. The sample lists 200,000 to 250,000 clones, 70% to 90% occurring once. Sequences were obtained from PBMCs or T cells enriched from blood (not recorded which). The origin of the receptors is a woman aged 40 to 50 with acute COVID-19.

The V gene is TRBV6-2 or TRBV6-3, the J gene TRBJ2-7, with a possible D match to TRBD1 (6 bases). The V end lost 2 bases, the J end lost 6 bases, and 14 bases lay between the germline ends. This CDR3 has 14 amino acids. CDR1 and CDR2 from the germline V gene are MNHEY and SVGEGT. CDR3: CASSYATGSREQYF. Written as DNA, the CDR3 is TGTGCCAGCAGTTACGCAACAGGGTCACGCGAGCAGTACTTC.

The V and J genes are TRBV4-2 and TRBJ2-6; 9 bases align to TRBD1. The J segment lost 0 bases and the V segment lost 5 bases, leaving 5 bases of the junction unmatched. Germline V gene lookup returns CDR1 LGHNA and CDR2 YNFKEQ. This CDR3 is 17 amino acids long. The CDR3 sequence: CASSVLTGGSGANVLTF. In nucleotides, the CDR3 is TGTGCCAGCAGCGTTTTGACAGGGGGCTCTGGGGCCAACGTCCTGACTTTC.

J is TRBJ2-2 and V is TRBV7-9, with 12 bases aligning to TRBD2. Germline CDR1 reads SEHNR; CDR2 reads FQNEAQ (reference sequence). V gave up 5 bases and J gave up 4 bases; unmatched junction bases: 8. The CDR3 spans 17 residues. CDR3: CASSLLAGGFGTGELFF. The CDR3 bases are TGTGCCAGCAGCCTACTAGCGGGAGGCTTTGGCACCGGGGAGCTGTTTTTT.